This TCR beta chain came from a study of shared clonotypes between healthy human individuals. Study-level points and caveats: Tissue TCR repertoires likely differ from these blood-only repertoires.

TCRdb's table, derived via immunoSEQ multiplex PCR, lists solely in-frame clones and lacks some. The sample has fewer than 1.6 million clones; just under 99% are singletons. CDR1 is SGHDT and CDR2 is YYEEEE in the germline V gene. Deletions cut 0 bases from V and 5 bases from J, with 17 bases between. CDR3 length equals 16 residues. Note on this clone: Its specificity is not known.

Specimen: naive CD4+ T cells sorted from blood. The subset: CD45RA+ positively selected. The chain links TRBV5-6 to TRBJ1-1; weak D call: TRBD1 (5 bases). This receptor was identified in a man younger than 40 in good health. The DNA of the CDR3 is TGTGCCAGCAGCTTGGTACAGGCAGAACCCGGAACTGAAGCTTTCTTT. Its protein product is CASSLVQAEPGTEAFF.